This TCR beta chain was identified in a study of T cells after yellow fever vaccination. TCRdb reprocessed the 5' RACE reads via MiXCR and lists one record per CDR3 protein. The profile covers about 350,000 distinct CDR3 sequences, with roughly 8.6% appearing a single time and approximately 15% taken by the ten largest. This clonotype was seen a few times. The TCR was taken from a man aged 18 to 29 who received the YFV17D yellow fever vaccine. The sample consisted of PBMCs, taken about 49 days after the first yellow fever vaccination.

This CDR3 reads CAWRRGGEQYF. For the CDR3, the DNA is TGTGCCTGGAGGAGGGGGGGAGAGCAGTACTTC. V usage is TRBV30 and J usage is TRBJ2-7, with D possibly TRBD2 on 7 matching bases. Germline V gene data show CDR1 as GTSNPN and CDR2 as SVGIG (reference sequence). This CDR3 is 11 amino acids long. V was pared by 3 bases and J by 7 bases, with 10 bases between.